This T cell receptor (beta chain) derives from a study of CD8 T cells in ankylosing spondylitis. Notes on the study in general: Ankylosing spondylitis blood appeared to carry a characteristic TCR beta motif of roughly eight highly homologous variants. Disease-linked clones were found to be CD8+ and relatively rare in peripheral blood. Some of these motif variants have turned up before, in reports on reactive arthritis synovial fluid and blood.

Germline assignment: CDR1 SEHNR and CDR2 FQNEAQ (reference sequence). The CDR3 is made up of 14 amino acids. V was shortened by 0 bases and J by 4 bases, with 9 bases between the two germline ends. Quantitative 5'-RACE was performed with molecular barcodes, and it yielded the TCR beta libraries. TCRdb used MiXCR to reprocess the 5' RACE reads, holding one entry per CDR3 protein. The data show 180,000 or so distinct CDR3 sequences, 11% seen once. Note on this clonotype: No antigen is known for it.

This clonotype was sampled from a male donor with ankylosing spondylitis or in good health (not recorded which). This rearrangement joins TRBV7-9 to TRBJ1-2; D remains ambiguous. The sample taken for sequencing was blood, either unsorted or a sorted T cell fraction (not recorded which). CDR3 residues: CASSLAEGGYGYTF. Written as DNA, the CDR3 is TGTGCCAGCAGCTTAGCGGAGGGAGGCTATGGCTACACCTTC. Complete variable domain (other parts from reference TRBV7-9 and TRBJ1-2): DTGVSQNPRHKITKRGQNVTFRCDPISEHNRLYWYRQTLGQGPEFLTYFQNEAQLEKSRLLSDRFSAERPKGSFSTLEIQRTEQGDSAMYLCASSLAEGGYGYTFGSGTRLTVV.